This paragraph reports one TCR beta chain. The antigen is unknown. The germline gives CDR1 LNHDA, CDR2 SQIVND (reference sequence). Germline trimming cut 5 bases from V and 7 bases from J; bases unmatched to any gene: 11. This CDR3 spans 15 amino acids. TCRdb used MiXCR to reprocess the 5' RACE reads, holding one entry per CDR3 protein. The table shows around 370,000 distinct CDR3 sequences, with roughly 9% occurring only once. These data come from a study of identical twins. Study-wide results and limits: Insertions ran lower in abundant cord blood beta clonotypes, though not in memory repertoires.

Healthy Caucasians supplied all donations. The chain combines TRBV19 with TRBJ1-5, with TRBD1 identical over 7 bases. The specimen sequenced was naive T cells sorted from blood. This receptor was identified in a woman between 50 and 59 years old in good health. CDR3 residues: CASSLHRGSGQPQHF. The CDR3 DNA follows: TGTGCCAGTAGTCTCCACAGGGGAAGTGGCCAGCCCCAGCATTTT. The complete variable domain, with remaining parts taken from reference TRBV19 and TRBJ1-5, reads DGGITQSPKYLFRKEGQNVTLSCEQNLNHDAMYWYRQDPGQGLRLIYYSQIVNDFQKGDIAEGYSVSREKKESFPLTVTSAQKNPTAFYLCASSLHRGSGQPQHFGDGTRLSIL.